This is a list of T cell receptor beta chains from one sample in a study of T cell responses to AZD1222 COVID-19 vaccine. Using immunoSEQ multiplex PCR, the repertoire was profiled, and TCRdb retains in-frame clones only, with some absent. Seen here are about 96,000 clones, 89% observed once, and the top ten hold about 1.5%. This sample comprised peripheral blood, obtained on day 0 of AZD1222 vaccination. The receptor set was obtained from an adult in good health. CDR3s include the opening cysteine and the closing phenylalanine or tryptophan. D genes are given only for firm matches. Clone size is not always given. Where it is, it says once, few, many or a class for expanded clones.

V gene	J gene	D gene	clone size	CDR3 protein	CDR3 DNA
TRBV6-5	TRBJ1-5	.	once	CASRRVRGNQPQHF	TGTGCCAGCAGGAGGGTGCGGGGCAATCAGCCCCAGCATTTT
TRBV10-3	TRBJ1-2	.	once	CAISESLQGNYGYTF	TGTGCCATCAGTGAGTCTCTCCAGGGCAACTATGGCTACACCTTC
TRBV11-3	TRBJ2-1	.	.	CASSLDPQPYNEQFF	TGTGCCAGCAGCTTAGATCCCCAACCCTACAATGAGCAGTTCTTC
TRBV6-1	TRBJ2-5	.	.	CASSEAGTDQETQYF	TGTGCCAGCAGTGAAGCGGGAACGGACCAAGAGACCCAGTACTTC
TRBV6-2/TRBV6-3	TRBJ2-7	.	.	CASSYSPRSTYEQYF	TGTGCCAGCAGTTACTCACCACGATCTACCTACGAGCAGTACTTC
TRBV9	TRBJ1-3	.	.	CASSVAPGWGNTIYF	TGTGCCAGCAGCGTAGCGCCAGGGTGGGGAAACACCATATATTTT
TRBV7-3	TRBJ1-1	.	once	CASSFRWTNTEAFF	TGTGCCAGCAGCTTTAGGTGGACGAACACTGAAGCTTTCTTT
TRBV19	TRBJ2-7	.	.	CASSIRDGNYEQYF	TGTGCCAGTAGTATCAGGGACGGAAACTACGAGCAGTACTTC
TRBV7-3	TRBJ2-7	TRBD1	.	CASSMTGDKQYF	TGTGCCAGCAGCATGACAGGGGATAAGCAGTACTTC
TRBV7-9	TRBJ2-7	.	.	CASSYSGQEGLLGSYEQYF	TGTGCCAGCAGCTATTCGGGACAGGAGGGACTATTGGGCTCCTACGAGCAGTACTTC
TRBV4-1	TRBJ1-2	TRBD1	.	CASSQDGDRDYGYTF	TGCGCCAGCAGCCAAGATGGAGACAGGGACTATGGCTACACCTTC
TRBV2	TRBJ2-3	TRBD2	.	CASRNRLAGGANTQYF	TGTGCCAGCAGAAACAGACTAGCGGGGGGCGCAAATACGCAGTATTTT